This T cell receptor beta chain was obtained from a study of shared clonotypes between healthy human individuals. Every donor was a Caucasian adult from Nashville, Tennessee. Unsorted samples drew genomic DNA from 85 million to 90 million PBMCs. Sequencing was at deep level. The authors distributed each subset's genomic DNA evenly over several immunoSEQ plates. The method was immunoSEQ multiplex PCR; TCRdb's version includes in-frame clones alone and lacks a portion of them. The sample contains about 460,000 clones, roughly three quarters of which appear only once. CDR1 is GTSNPN and CDR2 is SVGIG in the germline V gene (reference sequence). The germline V and J ends were trimmed by 5 bases and 7 bases, with 12 bases remaining between them. CDR3 length equals 13 residues.

The rearrangement joins TRBV30 to TRBJ1-6, with a tentative D call TRBD1 (5 bases). Sequencing input: PBMCs. The TCR was taken from a woman aged 40-49 years in good health. Some clones in this sample may be carry-over from other donors' samples. The CDR3 here is CAWSGTANSPLHF. The CDR3 DNA is TGTGCCTGGTCCGGGACGGCGAATTCACCCCTCCACTTT. The full variable domain, in which reference TRBV30 and TRBJ1-6 provide the parts outside the CDR3, is SQTIHQWPATLVQPVGSPLSLECTVEGTSNPNLYWYRQAAGRGLQLLFYSVGIGQISSEVPQNLSASRPQDRQFILSSKKLLLSDSGFYLCAWSGTANSPLHFGNGTRLTVT.